The 18 T cell receptor beta chains presented below share a single source sample, sequenced in a study of identical twins. TCRdb reprocessed the 5' RACE reads via MiXCR and lists one record per CDR3 protein. This table has some 900,000 distinct CDR3 sequences, 9% to 15% appearing once. The sample was also linked to a second study, of yellow fever vaccine responses in identical twins.

Material: PBMCs. The receptors shown here come from a woman aged 18-29 years in good health.

This clonotype was seen only a few times. This chain joins TRBV4-1 and TRBJ2-3; D might be TRBD1 or TRBD2, each matching 5 bases. Germline CDR1 MGHRA, CDR2 YSYEKL. The CDR3 runs 15 residues. V lost 4 bases to trimming and J lost 6 bases, with 17 bases between them. CDR3 sequence reads: CASSRGRSRDDTQYF. The CDR3 DNA reads TGCGCCAGCAGCCGAGGACGCTCCCGGGACGATACGCAGTATTTT.

The chain carries TRBV7-9 and TRBJ2-7, with TRBD1 identical over 11 bases. This CDR3 comprises 16 residues. CDR1 and CDR2 from the germline V gene are SEHNR and FQNEAQ (reference sequence). The J segment lost 0 bases and the V segment lost 4 bases, leaving 5 bases of the junction unmatched. CDR3 nucleotides: TGTGCCAGCAGCTCCGGACAGGGGGCAAGCTCCTACGAGCAGTACTTC. Encoded protein: CASSSGQGASSYEQYF.

The gene calls are TRBV4-1 and TRBJ2-5; D may match TRBD1 or TRBD2 (5 bases each). Per the germline V gene, CDR1 is MGHRA and CDR2 is YSYEKL. The ends were cut back, 4 bases at V and 2 bases at J, with 14 bases in the middle. CDR3 length equals 15 residues. DNA for the CDR3: TGCGCCAGCAGCCTCAACGGGGCAGGACAAGAGACCCAGTACTTC. Translation: CASSLNGAGQETQYF.

This clonotype has ten or more counts. This chain joins TRBV3-1 and TRBJ2-3, with 7 positions matching TRBD1. There are 13 residues in the CDR3. The V segment lost 7 bases and the J segment 2 bases; nucleotides outside the gene matches: 3. Looked up from germline, CDR1 is LGHDT and CDR2 is YNNKEL (reference sequence). Here the CDR3 DNA reads TGTGCCAGCAACAGGGGCCCCACAGATACGCAGTATTTT. Protein: CASNRGPTDTQYF.

Only a few counts were recorded for this clonotype. This sequence joins TRBV24-1 and TRBJ2-3; D remains unclear. The ends were cut back, 0 bases at V and 0 bases at J, with 18 bases in the middle. CDR3 length equals 19 residues. Looked up from germline, CDR1 is KGHDR and CDR2 is SFDVKD. The chain's CDR3 is CATSDLQPENIISTDTQYF. CDR3 DNA: TGTGCCACCAGTGATTTGCAACCCGAGAATATCATCAGCACAGATACGCAGTATTTT.

This clonotype was seen only a few times. The chain is built from TRBV3-1 and TRBJ2-7; D unresolved. Trimming took off 4 bases at V and 5 bases at J, with 9 bases between the two ends. The V gene's germline CDR1 is LGHDT and CDR2 YNNKEL (reference sequence). CDR3 length: 12 amino acids. CDR3 in DNA: TGTGCCAGCAGCCGGAATAAGAACGAGCAGTACTTC. This codes for CASSRNKNEQYF.

This clonotype showed up just a few times. The chain has TRBV28 and TRBJ1-2; D may be TRBD1 (5 bases). Trimming removed 5 bases at V and 3 bases at J, with 13 bases between. The germline V gene encodes CDR1 MDHEN and CDR2 SYDVKM. The CDR3 extends over 14 amino acids. CDR3 in amino acids: CASSQGAGDYGYTF. CDR3 coding DNA: TGTGCCAGCAGTCAGGGCGCCGGGGACTATGGCTACACCTTC.

In this sample, this clonotype turned up a few times. DNA of the CDR3: TGCAGTGCTAACCCGGACAGGGGGCTTAATTACGAGCAGTACTTC. This gives the protein CSANPDRGLNYEQYF. This chain links TRBV20-1 with TRBJ2-7; 11 bases line up with TRBD1. Trimming cost V 4 bases and J 4 bases; bases outside gene matches: 9. This CDR3 has 15 residues. Germline values: CDR1 DFQATT, CDR2 SNEGSKA (reference sequence).

This clonotype was picked up many times. The V and J genes are TRBV12-3 or TRBV12-4 and TRBJ2-1, with no clear D. V was shortened by 6 bases and J by 9 bases, with 18 bases between the two germline ends. The CDR3 is made up of 14 amino acids. As DNA, the CDR3 is TGTGCCAGCAGCCCTCTGGGCTTATTCGGTGAGCAGTTCTTC. This codes for CASSPLGLFGEQFF.

The chain employs TRBV4-1 and TRBJ2-2; 11 nucleotides line up with TRBD2. The CDR3 runs to 17 residues. Trimming removed 0 bases from V and 7 bases from J; junction bases left unmatched: 7. Germline V gives CDR1 MGHRA, CDR2 YSYEKL. The CDR3 DNA sequence: TGCGCCAGCAGCCAAGATCGGGCTAGCGGGAGGTTCGGGGAGCTGTTTTTT. It codes for CASSQDRASGRFGELFF.

This clonotype was detected only a few times. The chain joins TRBV20-1 to TRBJ1-4; D remains ambiguous. V lost 2 bases to trimming and J lost 1 base, with 5 bases between them. Germline V gene data show CDR1 as DFQATT and CDR2 as SNEGSKA (reference sequence). There are 13 residues in the CDR3. Here the CDR3 DNA reads TGCAGTGCTAGAATGAGAACTAATGAAAAACTGTTTTTT. Translation gives CSARMRTNEKLFF.

The chain combines TRBV5-5 with TRBJ2-2; 10 bases are a match to TRBD1. The trim removed 0 bases at V and 5 bases at J, leaving 7 bases unmatched. Per the germline V gene, CDR1 is SGHKS and CDR2 is YYEKEE (reference sequence). CDR3 size: 17 residues. CDR3 protein: CASSLGRDRGLTGELFF. Written as DNA, the CDR3 is TGTGCCAGCAGCTTGGGCCGAGACAGGGGGCTGACCGGGGAGCTGTTTTTT.

This clonotype was seen a few times. The V call is TRBV12-3 or TRBV12-4, the J call TRBJ2-1, with TRBD2 matching 8 bases. The CDR3 runs 17 residues. With V trimmed by 3 bases and J by 5 bases, 12 bases remained unmatched. CDR3 nucleotide sequence: TGTGCCAGCAGTTTGGGGGGGGTAGCGGGAAACCACAATGAGCAGTTCTTC. It translates to CASSLGGVAGNHNEQFF.

The chain carries TRBV6-1 and TRBJ2-3, with 7 positions matching TRBD2. This CDR3 is 14 amino acids long. V gave up 7 bases and J gave up 2 bases; unmatched junction bases: 6. Germline CDR1 MNHNS, CDR2 SASEGT. This CDR3 reads CASMSGGDTDTQYF. DNA for the CDR3: TGTGCCAGCATGTCTGGGGGGGACACAGATACGCAGTATTTT.

This clonotype was found a few times. The chain has TRBV4-1 and TRBJ2-7; a possible D gene is TRBD1 (5 bases). Trimming removed 1 base from V and 0 bases from J, with 13 bases in between. Germline loops: CDR1 MGHRA, CDR2 YSYEKL. The CDR3 has 16 residues. The CDR3 sequence: CASSQVGAQSSYEQYF. The CDR3, as DNA: TGCGCCAGCAGCCAAGTAGGGGCACAGAGCTCCTACGAGCAGTACTTC.

This clonotype has at least ten counts. The chain uses TRBV12-3 or TRBV12-4 and TRBJ1-1, with D perhaps TRBD1 (5 bases). CDR3 length equals 15 residues. V was shortened by 5 bases and J by 5 bases, with 18 bases between the two germline ends. DNA of the CDR3: TGTGCCAGCAGTCAAACCCTCAAGGGGACTACTGAAGCTTTCTTT. It translates to CASSQTLKGTTEAFF.

The chain carries TRBV20-1 and TRBJ1-6; 10 bases line up with TRBD1. This CDR3 is 13 amino acids long. Germline V gives CDR1 DFQATT, CDR2 SNEGSKA (reference sequence). V lost 5 bases and J lost 9; bases outside the gene matches: 4. CDR3 sequence (DNA): TGCAGTGCTGAGGGGACAGGGGTTTCACCCCTCCACTTT. This codes for CSAEGTGVSPLHF.

The chain carries TRBV7-6 and TRBJ2-5, with 7 bases that match TRBD2. J lost 4 bases, V lost 7 bases, and 6 bases had no gene match. The V gene's germline CDR1 is SGHVS and CDR2 FNYEAQ. The CDR3 has 13 residues. The CDR3 region has the DNA TGTGCCAGCACCCTGGGGAGGGCAGAGACCCAGTACTTC. As protein: CASTLGRAETQYF. Looking up the rest from reference TRBV7-6 and TRBJ2-5 gives the full variable domain: GAGVSQSPRYKVTKRGQDVALRCDPISGHVSLYWYRQALGQGPEFLTYFNYEAQQDKSGLPNDRFSAERPEGSISTLTIQRTEQRDSAMYRCASTLGRAETQYFGPGTRLLVL.